This T cell receptor beta chain appears in the sequencing data of a study of T cell responses to AZD1222 COVID-19 vaccine. Study at large: Pooling of second doses given at about 4 or about 12 weeks was done. Study-level points and caveats: Along spike, vaccine-associated CD4 TCRs were found throughout, with dominance at 160-218 and 743-854. Of the AZD1222 recipients, only 5 to 7 were seropositive at baseline. Variant regions that are unmutated are reportedly the target of nearly half of spike-specific TCRs.

Trimming took 5 bases from V and 4 from J, leaving 17 bases between them. Germline V gives CDR1 MNHEY, CDR2 SVGAGI. This CDR3 comprises 15 residues. The data were produced by immunoSEQ multiplex PCR, yet TCRdb's version contains in-frame clones alone and is incomplete. The repertoire includes some 120,000 clones, 80% to 90% of them detected once, and about 1.6% sits in the top ten. A remark on this clone: The antigen remains undetermined.

The chain uses TRBV6-5 and TRBJ1-2; no firm D call. Here the sequenced sample was peripheral blood, taken on day 0 of AZD1222 vaccination. This TCR was sampled from an adult in good health. The CDR3 nucleotides are TGTGCCAGCAGTATTGATTTTGGGTTGAGCTATGGCTACACCTTC. Amino acid sequence: CASSIDFGLSYGYTF.